The present T cell receptor (beta chain) was sequenced within a study of shared clonotypes between healthy human individuals. The study, taken as a whole, reports: Between a handful of donors, naive CD4 clonotypes were shared at a level of about 5%.

Assay: immunoSEQ multiplex PCR; the TCRdb copy retains only in-frame clones and omits some. The table has more than 2 million clones, roughly 94% seen once; the top ten hold about 0.13%. The V end lost 4 bases, the J end lost 7 bases, and 14 bases lay between the germline ends. The CDR3 runs to 15 residues. Germline CDR1 MDHEN, CDR2 SYDVKM. Regarding this clone: Its antigen is currently unknown.

The receptor was derived from a man aged 18-30 years in good health. What was sequenced was naive CD4+ T cells sorted from blood. Indicated subset: CD45RA+ positively selected. The rearrangement joins TRBV28 to TRBJ1-6; a possible D gene is TRBD1 (6 bases). CDR3 sequence (DNA): TGTGCCAGCAGTTCAGGACAGTTAATCAATTCACCCCTCCACTTT. This codes for CASSSGQLINSPLHF. Filled out from reference TRBV28 and TRBJ1-6, the complete variable domain reads DVKVTQSSRYLVKRTGEKVFLECVQDMDHENMFWYRQDPGLGLRLIYFSYDVKMKEKGDIPEGYSVSREKKERFSLILESASTNQTSMYLCASSSGQLINSPLHFGNGTRLTVT.